The 24 T cell receptor beta chains below come from one sample, sequenced in a study of CD8+ T cells in alopecia areata. After isolation, RNA underwent reverse transcription to generate cDNA as the sequencing template. The method was immunoSEQ multiplex PCR; TCRdb's version includes in-frame clones alone and lacks a portion of them. Seen here are 120,000 or so clones, about 50% observed once, and the top ten hold 10% to 13%. Sequencing was carried out using NKG2D-low CD8+ T cells sorted from blood. These receptors all stem from a human donor with alopecia areata.

This clone was seen a handful of times. This CDR3 reads CSGNVVAGGLNEQFF. The CDR3 DNA reads TGCAGTGGCAACGTGGTAGCGGGAGGGTTGAATGAGCAGTTCTTC. The chain joins TRBV29-1 to TRBJ2-1; 11 positions match TRBD2. This CDR3 is 15 amino acids long. The germline CDR1 and CDR2 sequences are SQVTM and ANQGSEA.

The gene calls are TRBV29-1 and TRBJ1-1; D is uncertain. Germline lookup yields CDR1 SQVTM and CDR2 ANQGSEA. The CDR3 loop spans 14 amino acids. V was shortened by 2 bases and J by 0 bases, with 10 bases between the two germline ends. The CDR3 here is CSVERQSVNTEAFF. The CDR3 region has the DNA TGCAGCGTTGAACGGCAGTCGGTGAACACTGAAGCTTTCTTT. Looking up the rest from reference TRBV29-1 and TRBJ1-1 gives the full variable domain: SAVISQKPSRDICQRGTSLTIQCQVDSQVTMMFWYRQQPGQSLTLIATANQGSEATYESGFVIDKFPISRPNLTFSTLTVSNMSPEDSSIYLCSVERQSVNTEAFFGQGTRLTVV.

V gene TRBV30 combines with J gene TRBJ2-7, with D possibly TRBD2 on 5 matching bases. V was shortened by 2 bases and J by 7 bases, with 12 bases between the two germline ends. Germline lookup yields CDR1 GTSNPN and CDR2 SVGIG (reference sequence). The CDR3 consists of 12 residues. In nucleotides, the CDR3 is TGTGCCTGGAGTCATGAGGGCTGGGAGCAGTACTTC. Translated: CAWSHEGWEQYF.

The genes are TRBV5-6 and TRBJ2-3; D unclear. The CDR3 is 12 residues long. Trimming left V 0 bases short and J 4 bases short, with 3 bases between. Germline assignment: CDR1 SGHDT and CDR2 YYEEEE. The CDR3 here is CASSLVADTQYF. The CDR3 DNA follows: TGTGCCAGCAGCTTGGTTGCAGATACGCAGTATTTT. Together with reference TRBV5-6 and TRBJ2-3, the CDR3 gives the full variable domain: DAGVTQSPTHLIKTRGQQVTLRCSPKSGHDTVSWYQQALGQGPQFIFQYYEEEERQRGNFPDRFSGHQFPNYSSELNVNALLLGDSALYLCASSLVADTQYFGPGTRLTVL.

The chain couples TRBV29-1 to TRBJ2-2; D call uncertain. Germline CDR1 SQVTM, CDR2 ANQGSEA. V dropped 3 bases and J dropped 7 bases, with 6 bases sitting between them. The CDR3 runs to 11 residues. The CDR3 region is CSVDGGGELFF. CDR3 in DNA: TGCAGCGTTGATGGTGGCGGGGAGCTGTTTTTT.

Concerning this clone: Other DNA sequences of this sample code for an identical CDR3. The rearrangement joins TRBV29-1 to TRBJ2-7; tentative D call: TRBD2 (6 bases). V shed 3 bases and J shed 2 bases, with 8 bases lying between them. The CDR3 runs 12 residues. Germline CDR1 reads SQVTM; CDR2 reads ANQGSEA. CDR3 nucleotide sequence: TGCAGCGTTGAGGGGGAGGCCTACGAGCAGTACTTC. It yields the protein CSVEGEAYEQYF.

The V call is TRBV11-2, the J call TRBJ2-7, with a tentative D call TRBD2 (5 bases). CDR1 is SGHAT and CDR2 is FQNNGV in the germline V gene. V was cut by 1 base and J by 6 bases, with 10 bases left in between. The CDR3 is 13 amino acids. The chain's CDR3 is CASSLAGKSEQYF. CDR3 nucleotides: TGTGCCAGCAGCTTAGCGGGGAAGAGCGAGCAGTACTTC.

This clone appeared a single time. Given a much more abundant clone one base away, this may be a read error. The chain has TRBV5-6 and TRBJ1-5; D remains ambiguous. V was trimmed by 2 bases and J by 5 bases, leaving 5 bases between them. This CDR3 region has 12 residues. Per germline, CDR1 SGHDT and CDR2 YYEEEE. The CDR3 DNA follows: TGTGCCAGCAGCTTAGGTCATCAGCCCCAGCATTTT. Translated: CASSLGHQPQHF.

The V call is TRBV7-9, the J call TRBJ2-1; D gene ambiguous. The CDR3 length is 13 residues. V lost 4 bases and J lost 10, with 14 bases in between. The germline CDR1 and CDR2 sequences are SEHNR and FQNEAQ (reference sequence). The DNA for the CDR3 is TGTGCCAGCAGCTCCCGCTTGGTGAGCGAGCAGTTCTTC. Amino acids: CASSSRLVSEQFF. The full variable domain, completed using reference TRBV7-9 and TRBJ2-1, is DTGVSQNPRHKITKRGQNVTFRCDPISEHNRLYWYRQTLGQGPEFLTYFQNEAQLEKSRLLSDRFSAERPKGSFSTLEIQRTEQGDSAMYLCASSSRLVSEQFFGPGTRLTVL.

J is TRBJ2-5 and V is TRBV23-1, with 8 bases lining up with TRBD1. TRBV23-1 is flagged as an ORF with uncertain function. Trimming cost V 4 bases and J 5 bases; bases outside gene matches: 9. The CDR3 runs to 15 residues. For the CDR3, the DNA is TGCGCCAGCAGTCGGAAAGGACAGGGACGGGAGACCCAGTACTTC. Its protein is CASSRKGQGRETQYF.

The chain combines TRBV7-9 with TRBJ1-1; D gene unclear. The CDR3 runs 15 residues. V was cut by 1 base and J by 1 base, with 10 bases left in between. CDR1 is SEHNR, CDR2 FQNEAQ, per germline (reference sequence). The CDR3 region is CASSLEVAQNTEAFF. The CDR3 coding sequence is TGTGCCAGCAGCTTAGAAGTCGCCCAGAACACTGAAGCTTTCTTT.

This chain links TRBV6-5 with TRBJ2-1; maybe TRBD2 (5 bases). Per germline, CDR1 MNHEY and CDR2 SVGAGI. Trimming pared 4 bases from V and 5 bases from J, leaving 9 bases between. The CDR3 sequence is 13 residues long. DNA of the CDR3: TGTGCCAGCAGTTCAGAGGGCCACAATGAGCAGTTCTTC. Translating gives CASSSEGHNEQFF.

This chain uses TRBV29-1 with TRBJ2-2, with D unresolved. The CDR3 has 10 amino acids. The germline gives CDR1 SQVTM, CDR2 ANQGSEA. The V and J ends lost 7 bases and 8 bases respectively, with 8 bases between them. This CDR3 is CSAQFGELFF. CDR3 nucleotides: TGCAGCGCCCAGTTTGGGGAGCTGTTTTTT.

This rearrangement joins TRBV5-4 to TRBJ1-2, with D possibly TRBD1 on 6 matching bases. Germline CDR1 is SGHNT and CDR2 is YYREEE (reference sequence). Trimming took 2 bases from V and 3 from J, leaving 11 bases between them. The CDR3 is made up of 14 amino acids. In DNA, the CDR3 is TGTGCCAGCAGCTTTGGGGGCGCAGACTATGGCTACACCTTC. This encodes CASSFGGADYGYTF.

This clone was observed once. V and J are TRBV27 and TRBJ2-3; D gene unclear. The CDR3 contains 14 residues. Trimming cost V 3 bases and J 2 bases, with 9 bases left between them. Germline CDR1 and CDR2: MNHEY and SMNVEV (reference sequence). The CDR3, as DNA: TGTGCCAGCAGTTTCCGGACCTACACAGATACGCAGTATTTT. Amino acid sequence: CASSFRTYTDTQYF.

This clone was counted a single time. The chain couples TRBV18 to TRBJ2-5; D gene uncertain. There are 12 residues in the CDR3. V was trimmed by 0 bases and J by 5 bases, leaving 4 bases between them. The germline V gene encodes CDR1 KGHSH and CDR2 LQKENI. The CDR3 protein is CASSPPQETQYF. CDR3 nucleotides: TGTGCCAGCTCACCACCCCAGGAGACCCAGTACTTC.

This chain joins TRBV29-1 and TRBJ2-7, with D perhaps matching TRBD2 (5 bases). The germline CDR1 and CDR2 sequences are SQVTM and ANQGSEA. The length of the CDR3 is 13 residues. Trimming stripped 1 base from V and 2 bases from J, with 9 bases between. The DNA of the CDR3 is TGCAGCGTTGAAGGTGGAGCGGCCTACGAGCAGTACTTC. Translation: CSVEGGAAYEQYF.

This clone was seen a handful of times. The chain combines TRBV29-1 with TRBJ1-2; 11 bases agree with TRBD1. The length of the CDR3 is 13 residues. Germline V gene data show CDR1 as SQVTM and CDR2 as ANQGSEA. J was trimmed by 9 bases and V by 3 bases; bases with no gene match: 6. The CDR3 protein is CSVEDRGLLSYTF. The DNA of the CDR3 is TGCAGCGTTGAGGACAGGGGGCTTTTAAGCTACACCTTC.

This clone was seen only a few times. V gene TRBV11-2 combines with J gene TRBJ1-3; no reliable D call. CDR1 SGHAT and CDR2 FQNNGV come from the germline V gene. Trimming pared 8 bases from V and 4 bases from J, leaving 12 bases between. The CDR3 covers 13 residues. In DNA, the CDR3 is TGTGCCAGCGGAGGCCCCCACGGAAACACCATATATTTT. It codes for CASGGPHGNTIYF.

The chain has TRBV5-1 and TRBJ1-1; 7 bases match TRBD1. The CDR3 loop spans 14 amino acids. V shed 5 bases, J shed 4 bases, and the junction held 8 bases outside the gene matches. CDR1 is SGHRS, CDR2 YFSETQ, per germline. This CDR3 is CASSSDREGTEAFF. The CDR3 nucleotides are TGCGCCAGCAGTTCCGACAGGGAGGGCACTGAAGCTTTCTTT.

The chain couples TRBV12-5 to TRBJ1-2; 9 nucleotides match TRBD1. Germline V gene sequence: CDR1 LGHNT, CDR2 FRNRAP. The CDR3 covers 13 residues. Trimming at V came to 6 bases and at J to 4 bases, leaving 3 bases not matched to a gene. The CDR3 DNA follows: TGTGCTAGTGGGTCGACAGGGGGCTATGGCTACACCTTC. Translating it yields CASGSTGGYGYTF.

The table lists this clone with a few counts. The J gene is TRBJ2-3, the V gene TRBV28, with 7 bases lining up with TRBD1. This CDR3 region has 14 residues. Germline loops: CDR1 MDHEN, CDR2 SYDVKM. J was trimmed by 4 bases and V by 3 bases; bases with no gene match: 4. The CDR3 sequence is CASSFTGAADTQYF. The CDR3 region has the DNA TGTGCCAGCAGTTTCACAGGGGCAGCAGATACGCAGTATTTT.

As DNA, the CDR3 is TGTGCCCACGACGGGAAACATGAGCAGTTCTTC. Its protein product is CAHDGKHEQFF. J is TRBJ2-1 and V is TRBV30; a possible D gene is TRBD2 (5 bases). The CDR3 is 11 amino acids. Germline V CDR1 and CDR2: GTSNPN, SVGIG (reference sequence). V lost 8 bases and J lost 8, with 13 bases in between.

The chain employs TRBV7-8 and TRBJ2-7; TRBD2 agrees at 7 bases. Germline V CDR1 and CDR2: SGHVS, FQNEAQ. J gave up 3 bases and V 4 bases, and 3 bases lay outside the gene matches. CDR3 length: 13 amino acids. The CDR3 loop reads CASSWGGGYEQYF. CDR3 in DNA: TGTGCCAGCAGCTGGGGCGGGGGCTACGAGCAGTACTTC.